This T cell receptor beta chain comes out of a study of CD8 T cells in ankylosing spondylitis. TCRdb re-derived calls from the 5' RACE reads in MiXCR, one entry per CDR3 protein. Of roughly 100,000 distinct CDR3 sequences listed, 7.5% to 9% are singletons. This CDR3 has 14 amino acids. Per germline, CDR1 KGHSH and CDR2 LQKENI. For this clonotype: Its target is unknown. A read error is possible here, since a much larger clone lies one base away.

Whole-study results and caveats: Relatively rare in peripheral blood, disease-linked clones were also CD8+.

The chain links TRBV18 to TRBJ1-4; maybe TRBD1 (5 bases). The sequenced material came from blood, either unsorted or a sorted T cell fraction (not recorded which). The sequence derives from a male donor with ankylosing spondylitis or in good health (not recorded which). Here the CDR3 reads CVSSPPGLWEKLFF. The DNA for the CDR3 is TGTGTCAGCTCACCACCGGGGCTTTGGGAAAAACTGTTTTTT.